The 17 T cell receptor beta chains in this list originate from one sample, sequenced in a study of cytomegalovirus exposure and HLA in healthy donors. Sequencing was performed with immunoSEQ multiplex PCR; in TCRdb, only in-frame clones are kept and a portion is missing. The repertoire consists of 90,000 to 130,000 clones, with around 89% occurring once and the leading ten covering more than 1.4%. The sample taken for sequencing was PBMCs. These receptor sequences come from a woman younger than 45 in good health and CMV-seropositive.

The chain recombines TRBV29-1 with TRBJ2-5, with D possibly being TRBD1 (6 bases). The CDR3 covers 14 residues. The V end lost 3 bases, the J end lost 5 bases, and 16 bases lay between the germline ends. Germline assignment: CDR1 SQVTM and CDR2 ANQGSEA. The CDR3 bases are TGCAGCGTTGATGGGGACACCCAAAGGGAGACCCAGTACTTC. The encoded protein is CSVDGDTQRETQYF.

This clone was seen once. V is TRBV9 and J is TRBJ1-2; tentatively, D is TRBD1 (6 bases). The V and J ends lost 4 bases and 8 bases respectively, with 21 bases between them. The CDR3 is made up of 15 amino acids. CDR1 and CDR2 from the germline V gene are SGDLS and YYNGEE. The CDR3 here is CASSNPSGGAGGYTF. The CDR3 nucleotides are TGTGCCAGCAGCAACCCCTCGGGGGGGGCTGGAGGCTACACCTTC.

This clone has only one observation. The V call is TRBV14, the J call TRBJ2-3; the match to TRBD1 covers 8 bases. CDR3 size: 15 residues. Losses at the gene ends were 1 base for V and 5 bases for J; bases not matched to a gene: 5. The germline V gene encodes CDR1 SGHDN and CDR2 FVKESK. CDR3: CASSQGTGRGDTQYF. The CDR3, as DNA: TGTGCCAGCAGCCAAGGGACAGGGCGGGGAGATACGCAGTATTTT.

CDR3 bases: TGTGCCAGCTCCCGTAACAGGGGTTCCCAAGAGACCCAGTACTTC. Encoded protein: CASSRNRGSQETQYF. The J gene is TRBJ2-5, the V gene TRBV18, with 7 bases that match TRBD1. CDR1 and CDR2 (germline): KGHSH, LQKENI. CDR3 length equals 15 residues. V shed 6 bases, J shed 1 base, and the junction held 8 bases outside the gene matches.

CDR3 sequence reads: CASSPPRGSGYTF. As DNA, the CDR3 is TGTGCCAGCAGTCCCCCCCGGGGTAGTGGCTACACCTTC. The chain combines TRBV28 with TRBJ1-2; D call uncertain. This CDR3 region has 13 residues. Trimming left V 5 bases short and J 7 bases short, with 14 bases between. Germline V gene data show CDR1 as MDHEN and CDR2 as SYDVKM.

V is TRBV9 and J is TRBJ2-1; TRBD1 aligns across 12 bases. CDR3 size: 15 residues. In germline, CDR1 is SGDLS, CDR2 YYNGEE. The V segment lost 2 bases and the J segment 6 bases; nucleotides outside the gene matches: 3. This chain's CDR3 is CASSVGTGGINEQFF. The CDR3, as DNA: TGTGCCAGCAGCGTCGGGACAGGGGGCATCAATGAGCAGTTCTTC. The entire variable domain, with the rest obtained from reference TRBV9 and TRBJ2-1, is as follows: DSGVTQTPKHLITATGQRVTLRCSPRSGDLSVYWYQQSLDQGLQFLIQYYNGEERAKGNILERFSAQQFPDLHSELNLSSLELGDSALYFCASSVGTGGINEQFFGPGTRLTVL.

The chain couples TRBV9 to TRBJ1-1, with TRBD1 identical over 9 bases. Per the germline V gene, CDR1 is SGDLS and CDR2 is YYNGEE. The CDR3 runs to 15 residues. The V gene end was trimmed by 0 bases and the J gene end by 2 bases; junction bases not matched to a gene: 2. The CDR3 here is CASSVATGGNTEAFF. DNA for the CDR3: TGTGCCAGCAGCGTAGCAACAGGGGGCAACACTGAAGCTTTCTTT.

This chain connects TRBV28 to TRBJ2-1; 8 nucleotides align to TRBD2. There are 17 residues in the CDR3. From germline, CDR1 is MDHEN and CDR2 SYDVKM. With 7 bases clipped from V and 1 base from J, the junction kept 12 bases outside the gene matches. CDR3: CASTFPLAGRSYNEQFF. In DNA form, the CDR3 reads TGTGCCAGCACGTTTCCCTTAGCGGGAAGGTCCTACAATGAGCAGTTCTTC.

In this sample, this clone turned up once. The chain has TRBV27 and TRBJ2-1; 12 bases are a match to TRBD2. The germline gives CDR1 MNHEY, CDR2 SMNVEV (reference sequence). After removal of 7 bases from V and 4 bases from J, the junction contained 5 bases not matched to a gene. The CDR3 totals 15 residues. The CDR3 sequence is CASTLTSGSYNEQFF. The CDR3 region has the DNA TGTGCCAGCACTCTGACTAGCGGGAGTTACAATGAGCAGTTCTTC.

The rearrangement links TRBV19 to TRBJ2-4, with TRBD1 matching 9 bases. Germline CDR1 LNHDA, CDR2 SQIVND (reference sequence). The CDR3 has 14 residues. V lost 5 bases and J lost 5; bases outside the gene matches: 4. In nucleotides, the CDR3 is TGTGCCAGTAGTGTACAGGGGGCTCAAAACATTCAGTACTTC. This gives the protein CASSVQGAQNIQYF.

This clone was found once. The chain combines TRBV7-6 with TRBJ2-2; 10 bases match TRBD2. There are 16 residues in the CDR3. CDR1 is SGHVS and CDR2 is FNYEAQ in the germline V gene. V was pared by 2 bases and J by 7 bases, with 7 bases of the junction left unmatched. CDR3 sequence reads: CASSLLAGDPGGELFF. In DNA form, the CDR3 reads TGTGCCAGCAGCTTACTAGCGGGAGACCCCGGCGGGGAGCTGTTTTTT.

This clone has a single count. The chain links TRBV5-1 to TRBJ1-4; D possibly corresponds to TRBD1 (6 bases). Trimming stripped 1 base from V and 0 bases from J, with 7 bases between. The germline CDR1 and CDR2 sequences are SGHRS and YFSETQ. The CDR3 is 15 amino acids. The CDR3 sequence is CASSLSGATNEKLFF. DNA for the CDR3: TGCGCCAGCAGCTTGTCAGGGGCAACTAATGAAAAACTGTTTTTT. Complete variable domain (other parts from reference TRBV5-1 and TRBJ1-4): KAGVTQTPRYLIKTRGQQVTLSCSPISGHRSVSWYQQTPGQGLQFLFEYFSETQRNKGNFPGRFSGRQFSNSRSEMNVSTLELGDSALYLCASSLSGATNEKLFFGSGTQLSVL.

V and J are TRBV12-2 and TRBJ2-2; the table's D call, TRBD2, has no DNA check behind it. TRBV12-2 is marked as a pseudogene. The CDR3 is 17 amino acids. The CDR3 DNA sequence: TGTGCAAGTCGCCTAGAAAAACCGAGCGGGGGACACGGGGAGCTGTTTTTT. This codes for CASRLEKPSGGHGELFF.

CDR3 DNA: TGCAGCGTTGATGACCTAGCGGGGGTCCTTACCTACAATGAGCAGTTCTTC. Translation gives CSVDDLAGVLTYNEQFF. The genes are TRBV29-1 and TRBJ2-1, with 10 bases lining up with TRBD2. CDR1 is SQVTM, CDR2 ANQGSEA, per germline. This CDR3 has 17 amino acids. J was trimmed by 2 bases and V by 3 bases; bases with no gene match: 10.

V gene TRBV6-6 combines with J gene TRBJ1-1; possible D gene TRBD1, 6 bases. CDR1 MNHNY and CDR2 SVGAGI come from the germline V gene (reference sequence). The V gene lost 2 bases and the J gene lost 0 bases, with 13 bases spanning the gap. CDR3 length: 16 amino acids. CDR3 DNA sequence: TGTGCCAGCAGTTACGGTCAGGGGACTATGAACACTGAAGCTTTCTTT. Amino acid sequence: CASSYGQGTMNTEAFF.

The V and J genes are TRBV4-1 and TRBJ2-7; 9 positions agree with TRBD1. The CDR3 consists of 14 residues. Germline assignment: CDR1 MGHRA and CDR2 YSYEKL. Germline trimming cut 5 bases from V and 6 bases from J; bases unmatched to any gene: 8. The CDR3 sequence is CASSKRTGEAEQYF. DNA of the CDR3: TGCGCCAGCAGCAAAAGGACAGGGGAGGCCGAGCAGTACTTC.

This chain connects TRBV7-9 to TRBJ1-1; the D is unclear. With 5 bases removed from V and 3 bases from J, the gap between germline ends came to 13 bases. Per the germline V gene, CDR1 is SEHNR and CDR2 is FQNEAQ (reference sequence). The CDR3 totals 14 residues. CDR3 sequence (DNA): TGTGCCAGCAGCCCCGTAGGCGAGGACACTGAAGCTTTCTTT. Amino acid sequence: CASSPVGEDTEAFF.